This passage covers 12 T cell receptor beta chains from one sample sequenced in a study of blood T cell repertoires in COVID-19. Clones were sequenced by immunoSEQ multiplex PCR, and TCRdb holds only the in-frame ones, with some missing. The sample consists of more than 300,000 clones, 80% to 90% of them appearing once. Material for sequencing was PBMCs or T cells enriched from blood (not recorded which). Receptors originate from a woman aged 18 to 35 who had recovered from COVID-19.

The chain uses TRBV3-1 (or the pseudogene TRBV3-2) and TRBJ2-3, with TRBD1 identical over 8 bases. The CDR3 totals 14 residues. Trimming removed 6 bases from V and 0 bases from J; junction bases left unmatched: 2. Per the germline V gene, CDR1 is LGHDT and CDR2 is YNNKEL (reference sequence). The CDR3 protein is CASRRTGSTDTQYF. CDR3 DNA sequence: TGTGCCAGCAGAAGGACAGGGAGCACAGATACGCAGTATTTT.

CDR3 sequence (DNA): TGCGCCAGCAGCCCCTCCTCCGCAGGGTGGCGCCTAGCGGGAGCAGATACGCAGTATTTT. The encoded protein is CASSPSSAGWRLAGADTQYF. V gene TRBV5-1 combines with J gene TRBJ2-3; 10 bases are shared with TRBD2. Germline loops: CDR1 SGHRS, CDR2 YFSETQ. The CDR3 consists of 20 residues. J gave up 4 bases and V 4 bases, and 21 bases lay outside the gene matches.

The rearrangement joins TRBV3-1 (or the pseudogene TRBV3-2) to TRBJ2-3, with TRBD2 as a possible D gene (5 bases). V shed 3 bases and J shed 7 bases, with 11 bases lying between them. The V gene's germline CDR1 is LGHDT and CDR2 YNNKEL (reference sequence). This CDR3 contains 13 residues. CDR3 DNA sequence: TGTGCCAGCAGCCACGGACTTTCCAATACGCAGTATTTT. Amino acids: CASSHGLSNTQYF.

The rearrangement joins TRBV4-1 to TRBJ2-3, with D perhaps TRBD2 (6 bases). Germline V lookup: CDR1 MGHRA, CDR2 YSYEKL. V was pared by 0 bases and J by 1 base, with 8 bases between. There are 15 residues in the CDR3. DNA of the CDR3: TGCGCCAGCAGCCAAGACCCGGGAGGCACAGATACGCAGTATTTT. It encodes CASSQDPGGTDTQYF.

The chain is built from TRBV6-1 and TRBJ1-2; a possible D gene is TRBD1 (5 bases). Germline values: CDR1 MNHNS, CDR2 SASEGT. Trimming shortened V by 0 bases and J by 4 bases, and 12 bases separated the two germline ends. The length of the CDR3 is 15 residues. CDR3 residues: CASSEAETALYGYTF. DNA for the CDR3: TGTGCCAGCAGTGAAGCGGAGACAGCCCTCTATGGCTACACCTTC.

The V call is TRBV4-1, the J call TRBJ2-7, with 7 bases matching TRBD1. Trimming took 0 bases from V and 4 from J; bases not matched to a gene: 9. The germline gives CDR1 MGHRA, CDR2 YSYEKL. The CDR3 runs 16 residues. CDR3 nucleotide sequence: TGCGCCAGCAGCCAAGATCCCCGACAGGGAAGATACGAGCAGTACTTC. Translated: CASSQDPRQGRYEQYF.

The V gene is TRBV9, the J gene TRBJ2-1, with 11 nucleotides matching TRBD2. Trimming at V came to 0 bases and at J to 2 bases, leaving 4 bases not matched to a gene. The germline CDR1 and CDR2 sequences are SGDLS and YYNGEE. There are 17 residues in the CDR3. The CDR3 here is CASSVATGLAAYNEQFF. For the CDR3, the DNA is TGTGCCAGCAGCGTAGCTACGGGACTAGCGGCCTACAATGAGCAGTTCTTC. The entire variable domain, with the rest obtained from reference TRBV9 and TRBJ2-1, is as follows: DSGVTQTPKHLITATGQRVTLRCSPRSGDLSVYWYQQSLDQGLQFLIQYYNGEERAKGNILERFSAQQFPDLHSELNLSSLELGDSALYFCASSVATGLAAYNEQFFGPGTRLTVL.

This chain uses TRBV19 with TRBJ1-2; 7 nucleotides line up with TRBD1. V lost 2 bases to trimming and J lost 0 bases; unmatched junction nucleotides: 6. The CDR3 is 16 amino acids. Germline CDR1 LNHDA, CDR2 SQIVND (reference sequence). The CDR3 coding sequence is TGTGCCAGTAGTATACCCGCCGGGACAGCTAACTATGGCTACACCTTC. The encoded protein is CASSIPAGTANYGYTF.

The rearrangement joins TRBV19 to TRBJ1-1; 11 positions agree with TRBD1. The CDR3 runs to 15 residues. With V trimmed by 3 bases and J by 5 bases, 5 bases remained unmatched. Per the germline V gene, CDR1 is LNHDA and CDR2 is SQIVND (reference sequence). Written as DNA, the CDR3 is TGTGCCAGTAGTATCGGACAGGGGGCGCAAACTGAAGCTTTCTTT. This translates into CASSIGQGAQTEAFF. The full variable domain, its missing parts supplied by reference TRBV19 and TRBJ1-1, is DGGITQSPKYLFRKEGQNVTLSCEQNLNHDAMYWYRQDPGQGLRLIYYSQIVNDFQKGDIAEGYSVSREKKESFPLTVTSAQKNPTAFYLCASSIGQGAQTEAFFGQGTRLTVV.

The CDR3 nucleotides are TGTGCCAGTAGCAGGACAGGGCGAAACACTGAAGCTTTCTTT. It encodes CASSRTGRNTEAFF. This chain joins TRBV19 and TRBJ1-1, with 8 positions matching TRBD1. Germline CDR1 and CDR2: LNHDA and SQIVND (reference sequence). CDR3 length: 14 amino acids. J gave up 2 bases and V 6 bases, and 5 bases lay outside the gene matches.

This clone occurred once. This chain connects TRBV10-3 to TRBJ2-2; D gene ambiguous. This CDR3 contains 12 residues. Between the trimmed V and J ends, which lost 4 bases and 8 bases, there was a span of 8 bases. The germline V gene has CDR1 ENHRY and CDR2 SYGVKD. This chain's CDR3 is CAISATRGELFF. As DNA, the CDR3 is TGTGCCATCAGTGCTACTCGGGGGGAGCTGTTTTTT.

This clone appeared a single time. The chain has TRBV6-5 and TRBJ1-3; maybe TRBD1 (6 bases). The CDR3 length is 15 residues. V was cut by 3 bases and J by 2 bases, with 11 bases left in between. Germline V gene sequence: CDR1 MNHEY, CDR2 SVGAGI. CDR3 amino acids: CASSYTGQPGNTIYF. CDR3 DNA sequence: TGTGCCAGCAGTTATACAGGGCAGCCTGGAAACACCATATATTTT.